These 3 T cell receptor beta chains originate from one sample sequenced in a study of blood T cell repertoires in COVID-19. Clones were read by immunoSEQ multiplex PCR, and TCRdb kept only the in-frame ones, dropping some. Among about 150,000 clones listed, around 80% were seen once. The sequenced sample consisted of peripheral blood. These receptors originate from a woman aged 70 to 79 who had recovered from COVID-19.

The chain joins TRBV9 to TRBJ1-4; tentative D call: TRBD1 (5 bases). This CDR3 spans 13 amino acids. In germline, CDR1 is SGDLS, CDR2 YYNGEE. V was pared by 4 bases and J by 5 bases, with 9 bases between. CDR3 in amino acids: CASSPGQNEKLFF. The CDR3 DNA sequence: TGTGCCAGCAGCCCAGGGCAGAATGAAAAACTGTTTTTT. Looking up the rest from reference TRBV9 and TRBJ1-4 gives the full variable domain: DSGVTQTPKHLITATGQRVTLRCSPRSGDLSVYWYQQSLDQGLQFLIQYYNGEERAKGNILERFSAQQFPDLHSELNLSSLELGDSALYFCASSPGQNEKLFFGSGTQLSVL.

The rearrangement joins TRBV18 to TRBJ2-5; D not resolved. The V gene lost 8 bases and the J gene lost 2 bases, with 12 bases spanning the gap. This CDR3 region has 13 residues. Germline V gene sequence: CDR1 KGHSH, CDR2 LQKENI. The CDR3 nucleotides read TGTGCCAGCCAGACACACAAGCAAGAGACCCAGTACTTC. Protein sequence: CASQTHKQETQYF.

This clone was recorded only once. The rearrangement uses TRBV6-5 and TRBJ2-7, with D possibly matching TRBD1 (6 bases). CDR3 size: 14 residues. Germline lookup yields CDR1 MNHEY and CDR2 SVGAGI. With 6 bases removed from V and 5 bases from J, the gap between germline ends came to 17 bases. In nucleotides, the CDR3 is TGTGCCAGCAGGACCGGGCAGGGGAGCCACGAGCAGTACTTC. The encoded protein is CASRTGQGSHEQYF.